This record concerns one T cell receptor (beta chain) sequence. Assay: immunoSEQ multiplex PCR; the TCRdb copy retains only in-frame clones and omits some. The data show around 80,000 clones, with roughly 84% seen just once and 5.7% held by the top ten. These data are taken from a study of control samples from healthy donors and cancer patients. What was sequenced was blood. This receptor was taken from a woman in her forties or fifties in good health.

This CDR3 reads CATTGTGTGELFF. Written as DNA, the CDR3 is TGTGCCACCACCGGGACAGGGACCGGGGAGCTGTTTTTT. The V call is TRBV24-1, the J call TRBJ2-2; 9 bases are a match to TRBD1. CDR1 KGHDR and CDR2 SFDVKD come from the germline V gene. With V trimmed by 8 bases and J by 5 bases, 2 bases remained unmatched. CDR3 length equals 13 residues.